The entry below gives a single T cell receptor beta chain sequence along with its context. Its matching antigen is unknown. This sample is drawn from a study of T-cell memory formation after mild COVID-19. In the study overall: Clusters of TCRs were largely donor specific. General study results and limits: Some responding clones appeared in pre-infection memory, suggesting cross-reactive memory joined. Day 37-peaking second-wave clones had unconfirmed SARS-CoV-2 specificity. Clones contracting across day 15 to 85 had a balanced CD4/CD8 profile; later expanding clones leaned CD4+.

TCRdb re-analysed the 5' RACE reads in MiXCR, keeping a single row per CDR3 protein. The data hold around 200,000 distinct CDR3 sequences, with roughly 30% observed a single time. The CDR3 extends over 16 amino acids. Trimming took 7 bases from V and 0 from J, leaving 18 bases between them. Germline values: CDR1 SGHTA, CDR2 FQGNSA. This TCR was recovered from an adult woman who had mild COVID-19 (a few samples of this study predate the infection). Cell type and time point are not known. The J gene is TRBJ1-1, the V gene TRBV7-2; a weak D match, TRBD1 (6 bases). Sequenced sample: PBMCs or a T cell subset sorted from them (not recorded which). CDR3 DNA sequence: TGTGCCAGCACCTATAGGCGTGGGGGGCTGAACACTGAAGCTTTCTTT. Its translation: CASTYRRGGLNTEAFF.